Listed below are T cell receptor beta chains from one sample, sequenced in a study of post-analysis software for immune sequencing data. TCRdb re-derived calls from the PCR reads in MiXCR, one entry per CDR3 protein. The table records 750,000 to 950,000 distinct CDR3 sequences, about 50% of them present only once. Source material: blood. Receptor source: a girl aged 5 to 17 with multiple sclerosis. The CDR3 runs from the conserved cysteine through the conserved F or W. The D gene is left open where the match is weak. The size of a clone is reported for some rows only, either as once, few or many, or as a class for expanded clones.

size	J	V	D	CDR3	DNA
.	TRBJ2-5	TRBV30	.	CAWSTRATGQYF	TGTGCCTGGAGTACCCGGGCAACCGGGCAGTACTTC
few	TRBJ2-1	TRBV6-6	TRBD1	CASSYSVGQHGEQFF	TGTGCCAGCAGTTACTCGGTGGGACAGCATGGAGAGCAGTTCTTC
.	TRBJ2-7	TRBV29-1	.	CSVELGFDEQYF	TGCAGCGTTGAGTTGGGGTTCGACGAGCAGTACTTC
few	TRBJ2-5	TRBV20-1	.	CSARVNYQETQYF	TGCAGTGCTAGAGTAAACTACCAAGAGACCCAGTACTTC
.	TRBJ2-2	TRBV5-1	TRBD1	CASSPPGQFTGELFF	TGCGCCAGCAGCCCCCCGGGACAGTTCACCGGGGAGCTGTTTTTT
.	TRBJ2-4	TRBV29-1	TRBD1	CSVEVAGQGTGEQYF	TGCAGCGTTGAAGTAGCGGGACAGGGGACTGGGGAGCAGTACTTC
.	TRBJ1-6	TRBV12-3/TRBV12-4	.	CASSLSGEGAPLHF	TGTGCCAGCAGTTTGTCGGGTGAGGGGGCACCCCTCCACTTT
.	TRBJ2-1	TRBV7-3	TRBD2	CTSSSSRWSGGNNEQFF	TGTACCAGCAGCTCCTCCCGGTGGAGCGGGGGTAACAATGAGCAGTTCTTC
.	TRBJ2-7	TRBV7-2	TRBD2	CASSFGGAGGLGEQYF	TGTGCCAGCAGCTTTGGGGGTGCGGGAGGACTAGGCGAGCAGTACTTC
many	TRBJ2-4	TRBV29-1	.	CSVESDKFQYF	TGCAGCGTTGAGTCCGACAAGTTTCAGTACTTC
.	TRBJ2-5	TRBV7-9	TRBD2	CASSPWGTRGLETQYF	TGTGCCAGCAGCCCATGGGGGACTAGAGGGCTAGAGACCCAGTACTTC
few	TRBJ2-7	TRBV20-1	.	CSAHRAAYEQYF	TGCAGTGCTCACAGGGCGGCCTACGAGCAGTACTTC
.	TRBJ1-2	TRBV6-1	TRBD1	CASSARDRTNYGYTF	TGTGCCAGCAGTGCTCGGGACAGGACCAACTATGGCTACACCTTC
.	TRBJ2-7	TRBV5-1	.	CASSLGTDYEQYF	TGTGCCAGCAGCTTAGGAACTGACTACGAGCAGTACTTC
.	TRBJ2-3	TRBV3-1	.	CASSQSRTSTDTQYF	TGTGCCAGCAGCCAAAGCCGCACTAGCACAGATACGCAGTATTTT
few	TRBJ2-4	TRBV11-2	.	CASSLGHVPSRHIQYF	TGTGCCAGCAGCTTAGGGCACGTCCCAAGTCGACATATTCAGTACTTC
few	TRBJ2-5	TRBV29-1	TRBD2	CSVGLAWGIETQYF	TGCAGCGTAGGACTAGCCTGGGGAATCGAGACCCAGTACTTC
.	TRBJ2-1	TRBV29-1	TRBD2	CSVFLTSGRVDNEQFF	TGCAGCGTTTTTCTCACTAGCGGGAGGGTAGACAATGAGCAGTTCTTC
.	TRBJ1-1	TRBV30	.	CAWRLNWNTEAFF	TGTGCCTGGAGATTAAATTGGAACACTGAAGCTTTCTTT
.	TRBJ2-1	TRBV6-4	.	CASSTYIGGRQFF	TGTGCCAGCAGTACTTATATTGGGGGGCGGCAGTTCTTC
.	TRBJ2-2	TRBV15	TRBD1	CATSRAGQGRAGELFF	TGTGCCACCAGCAGAGCCGGACAGGGAAGGGCCGGGGAGCTGTTTTTT
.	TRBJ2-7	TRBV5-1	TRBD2	CASSSGLAVKSSYNEQYF	TGCGCCAGCAGCTCGGGGCTAGCGGTCAAAAGCTCCTACAATGAGCAGTACTTC
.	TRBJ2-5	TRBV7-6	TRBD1	CASSLVGQDTGETQYF	TGTGCCAGCAGCTTAGTGGGACAGGATACCGGAGAGACCCAGTACTTC
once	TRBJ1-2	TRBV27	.	CASAPGPINYGYTF	TGTGCCAGCGCTCCCGGGCCGATTAACTATGGCTACACCTTC
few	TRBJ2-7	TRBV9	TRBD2	CASSLGLADYEQYF	TGTGCCAGCAGCCTGGGACTAGCGGATTACGAGCAGTACTTC
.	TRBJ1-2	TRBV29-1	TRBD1	CSVEDRDRPNYGYTF	TGCAGCGTTGAAGATCGGGACAGGCCTAACTATGGCTACACCTTC
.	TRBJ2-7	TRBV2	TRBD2	CASYGGLADIYEQYF	TGTGCCAGCTATGGGGGACTAGCGGATATCTACGAGCAGTACTTC
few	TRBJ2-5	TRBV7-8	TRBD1	CASIATGVETQYF	TGTGCCAGCATCGCCACAGGGGTAGAGACCCAGTACTTC
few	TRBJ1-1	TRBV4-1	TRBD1	CASSPTDRGNTEAFF	TGCGCCAGCAGCCCGACGGACAGGGGCAACACTGAAGCTTTCTTT
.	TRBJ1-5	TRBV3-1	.	CASSQLGSGPQPQHF	TGTGCCAGCAGCCAACTTGGATCAGGGCCTCAGCCCCAGCATTTT
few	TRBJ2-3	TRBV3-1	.	CASSQGASSKLGTDTQYF	TGTGCCAGCAGCCAGGGGGCGTCTAGCAAATTAGGCACAGATACGCAGTATTTT
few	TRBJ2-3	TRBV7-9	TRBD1	CASRRTGVTDTQYF	TGTGCCAGCAGACGGACAGGGGTCACAGATACGCAGTATTTT
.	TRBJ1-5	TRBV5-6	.	CASSLLGRDQPQHF	TGTGCCAGCAGCTTGTTAGGGAGGGACCAGCCCCAGCATTTT
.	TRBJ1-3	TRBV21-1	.	CASSKGATERSGNTIYF	TGTGCCAGCAGCAAAGGTGCGACAGAACGCTCTGGAAACACCATATATTTT
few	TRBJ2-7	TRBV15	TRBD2	CATSRRVRAGENEQYF	TGTGCCACCAGCCGACGGGTACGAGCGGGGGAGAACGAGCAGTACTTC
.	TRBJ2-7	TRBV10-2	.	CASTFRGEQYF	TGCGCCAGCACCTTCCGCGGTGAGCAGTACTTC
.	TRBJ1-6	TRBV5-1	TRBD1	CASSLGQGDNSPLHF	TGCGCCAGCAGCTTGGGACAGGGTGATAATTCACCCCTCCACTTT
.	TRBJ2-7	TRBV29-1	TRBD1	CSAIGTGSSYEQYF	TGCAGCGCTATAGGGACAGGGAGCTCCTACGAGCAGTACTTC